A single sample is the source of the 13 T cell receptor beta chains below, sequenced in a study of blood T cell repertoires in COVID-19. Sequenced by immunoSEQ multiplex PCR; TCRdb stores in-frame clones only, minus some. The sample consists of over 150,000 clones, approximately 88% of them appearing once. Specimen: peripheral blood. These receptors originate from a woman aged 60-75 years with acute or convalescent COVID-19.

J is TRBJ2-2 and V is TRBV24-1, with D perhaps TRBD1 (7 bases). The CDR3 length is 14 residues. CDR1 is KGHDR and CDR2 is SFDVKD in the germline V gene. V lost 4 bases to trimming and J lost 6 bases, with 11 bases between them. The CDR3 DNA reads as TGTGCCACCAGTGAGGCAGGGGGGTCCGGGGAGCTGTTTTTT. Its translation is CATSEAGGSGELFF.

A few counts support this clone. This chain connects TRBV2 to TRBJ1-2; D ambiguous. The V gene's germline CDR1 is SNHLY and CDR2 FYNNEI. The CDR3 runs 12 residues. With 3 bases removed from V and 7 bases from J, the gap between germline ends came to 9 bases. CDR3 in amino acids: CASSDGVTGYTF. The CDR3 DNA is TGTGCCAGCAGTGACGGGGTTACTGGCTACACCTTC.

The chain joins TRBV10-1 to TRBJ1-5; D may be TRBD1 (6 bases). Trimming took 3 bases from V and 1 from J, leaving 19 bases between them. The CDR3 loop spans 18 amino acids. In germline, CDR1 is WNHNN, CDR2 SYGVQD (reference sequence). Here the CDR3 reads CASSEIGGGGRSNQPQHF. The DNA of the CDR3 is TGCGCCAGCAGTGAAATAGGGGGAGGGGGAAGGAGCAATCAGCCCCAGCATTTT.

This clone was recorded a few times. This chain uses TRBV19 with TRBJ1-6, with D maybe TRBD1 (5 bases). CDR3 length: 16 residues. Germline CDR1 reads LNHDA; CDR2 reads SQIVND (reference sequence). V dropped 4 bases and J dropped 0 bases, with 10 bases sitting between them. The DNA for the CDR3 is TGTGCCAGTAGTAAGGGGCTCTTCTCCTATAATTCACCCCTCCACTTT. It is translated as CASSKGLFSYNSPLHF.

As to this clone: A junction boundary mismatches the germline segment, possibly from a read error. The J gene is TRBJ1-4, the V gene TRBV24-1, with 8 bases aligning to TRBD1. This CDR3 region has 17 residues. CDR1 and CDR2 (germline): KGHDR, SFDVKD. The CDR3 here is CATSDLGTGGTNEKLFF. CDR3 DNA sequence: TGTGCCACCAGTGATTTGGGTACAGGGGGGACTAATGAAAAACTATTTTTT.

The chain is built from TRBV6-5 and TRBJ1-4; maybe TRBD1 (5 bases). Germline CDR1 is MNHEY and CDR2 is SVGAGI. V was cut by 4 bases and J by 3 bases, with 12 bases left in between. This CDR3 comprises 15 residues. CDR3 DNA sequence: TGTGCCAGCAGTTGGTCCCGACAGCCTAATGAAAAACTGTTTTTT. It specifies CASSWSRQPNEKLFF.

The rearrangement links TRBV27 to TRBJ2-7, with 7 bases identical to TRBD1. Germline V CDR1 and CDR2: MNHEY, SMNVEV (reference sequence). The CDR3 contains 12 residues. After removal of 4 bases from V and 7 bases from J, the junction contained 4 bases not matched to a gene. CDR3 protein: CASSSRDREQYF. In DNA form, the CDR3 reads TGTGCCAGCAGTTCCCGGGACAGAGAGCAGTACTTC.

The chain uses TRBV9 and TRBJ2-1; TRBD2 matches 11 bases. Per germline, CDR1 SGDLS and CDR2 YYNGEE. V gave up 0 bases and J gave up 1 base; unmatched junction bases: 6. This CDR3 is built from 18 residues. The CDR3 bases are TGTGCCAGCAGCGTAGAGGCTAGCGGGGGGAGTTCCTACAATGAGCAGTTCTTC. This codes for CASSVEASGGSSYNEQFF.

This clone showed up just a few times. The rearrangement uses TRBV5-1 and TRBJ2-3; D uncertain. The CDR3 runs 16 residues. V was trimmed by 6 bases and J by 1 base, leaving 18 bases between them. Germline CDR1 and CDR2: SGHRS and YFSETQ. The CDR3 nucleotides read TGCGCCAGCAACCCCGAGAAGCGCCCTGGCACAGATACGCAGTATTTT. It is translated as CASNPEKRPGTDTQYF.

The chain is built from TRBV7-8 and TRBJ1-6; 9 bases are shared with TRBD1. This CDR3 spans 17 amino acids. V dropped 5 bases and J dropped 8; count of bases not matched to a gene: 13. Germline V gene lookup returns CDR1 SGHVS and CDR2 FQNEAQ. CDR3 protein: CASSRTPNRGRYSPLHF. In DNA, the CDR3 is TGTGCCAGCAGCCGAACCCCAAACAGGGGGCGGTATTCACCCCTCCACTTT.

The chain is built from TRBV7-8 and TRBJ2-3, with 7 bases lining up with TRBD1. The junction had 11 bases not matched to a gene; V was cut back by 5 bases and J by 0 bases. CDR3 size: 17 residues. Germline assignment: CDR1 SGHVS and CDR2 FQNEAQ. The CDR3 DNA reads as TGTGCCAGCAGCCCCAACAGGGGACGGTTTAGCACAGATACGCAGTATTTT. This sequence encodes CASSPNRGRFSTDTQYF.

The V and J genes are TRBV19 and TRBJ2-2, with a weak D call TRBD1 (6 bases). The germline V gene has CDR1 LNHDA and CDR2 SQIVND (reference sequence). V was trimmed by 8 bases and J by 5 bases, leaving 12 bases between them. The CDR3 is made up of 13 amino acids. DNA of the CDR3: TGTGCCAGTTCCGGGACAACAACCGGGGAGCTGTTTTTT. Its translation is CASSGTTTGELFF. The full variable domain, its missing parts supplied by reference TRBV19 and TRBJ2-2, is DGGITQSPKYLFRKEGQNVTLSCEQNLNHDAMYWYRQDPGQGLRLIYYSQIVNDFQKGDIAEGYSVSREKKESFPLTVTSAQKNPTAFYLCASSGTTTGELFFGEGSRLTVL.

This clone was observed a handful of times. V and J are TRBV27 and TRBJ2-1; weak D call: TRBD2 (6 bases). This CDR3 has 16 amino acids. Germline loops: CDR1 MNHEY, CDR2 SMNVEV (reference sequence). V was trimmed by 5 bases and J by 2 bases, leaving 16 bases between them. The CDR3 DNA reads TGTGCCAGCAGTGATACTTTCGGGACTCCCTACAATGAGCAGTTCTTC. It codes for CASSDTFGTPYNEQFF.